The entry that follows covers one T cell receptor (beta chain) sequence. Its cognate antigen has yet to be identified. The junction carries 11 bases between V and J, which are trimmed by 4 bases and 5 bases respectively. Spanning cysteine to phenylalanine, the CDR3 consists of 13 amino acids. This entry keeps only the CDR3 DNA: 39 bases, framed from base 1. Sequences LGHNA (CDR1) and YNFKEQ (CDR2) are obtained from the germline V gene. The data belong to a study of cytomegalovirus exposure and HLA in healthy donors (dated by TCRdb to between 2016 and 2019). Study-level background: In an earlier analysis of approximately 640 of the donors, roughly 300 Gb of sequence data and approximately 120 million unique TCR beta sequences from roughly 200 million T cells were reported. Rather than drawing on any new phenotypic data, the later analysis identified candidate immune exposures from TCR beta sequences and the way those sequences occurred across donors. The T cell repertoires of some 700 subjects were profiled by immunosequencing and related to cytomegalovirus serostatus. The study was designed to test whether signatures of past pathogen exposure could be identified by cataloging public T cell receptors. On average, 235,054 unique TCR beta nucleotide sequences were sequenced per donor among about 400 genotyped donors of the cohort, with roughly 18% of those sequences being non-productive. Roughly 300 gigabases of sequencing data and tens of millions of unique TCR sequences were included in an early release covering about 620 HLA-typed donors. Typing coverage varied by locus: about 620-630 donors for A, B, C, DRB1 and DQB1; more than 500 for DQA1; more than 600 for DPA1; 450 to 480 for DPB1. HLA typing covered class I and class II loci at four-digit resolution. A handful of DR-DQ haplotypes were handled as single units for association and clustering because linkage in the cohort was strong. Besides the first cohort of around 670 subjects, a separate validation cohort made up of roughly 120 different subjects was used. Among the roughly 400 genotyped donors, under 90% belonged to the genetic ancestry cluster associated with self-reported Caucasian donors. Alongside the repertoire data, information on donor age, sex, ethnicity and CMV serostatus was compiled. In an earlier analysis of roughly 600 of the donors, high-throughput TCR beta sequencing was used to judge whether each TCR beta V gene segment behaved as functional or pseudogenic. Every repertoire in the discovery cohort had been generated on one and the same sequencing platform. The study combined high-throughput TCR immunosequencing, statistical association of individual TCRs with disease status, and machine learning to predict cytomegalovirus infection status. To study patterns of TCR occurrence, a later analysis re-analyzed previously published TCR beta repertoires from more than 550 donors and added high-resolution HLA genotyping. A later genetic analysis used genome-wide SNP genotypes for about 65% of the roughly 670 donors, treating that subset as a discovery cohort.

In total, approximately 690 healthy bone marrow donors made up the cohort. All cohort members were sampled while nominally healthy, although unrecorded immune exposures were likely present. The donor tested CMV seronegative, placing the donor among the 350 to 400 seronegative members of the cohort. A peripheral blood sample was collected from each donor, and TCR beta sequencing was performed on peripheral blood mononuclear cells. The Qiagen DNeasy Blood Extraction Kit was used to extract genomic DNA from the blood cell samples. The method was the immunoSEQ multiplex PCR assay. A mixture of 60 forward primers for TCR Vbeta segments and 13 reverse primers for TCR Jbeta segments was used in the multiplex PCR. Amplification of the CDR3 region of rearranged TCR beta genes was performed with a multiplex PCR assay on genomic DNA. The Illumina HiSeq System was used to sequence the amplified TCR beta libraries as 87-base-pair reads. As for the authors' bioinformatics: In a later analysis, about 80 million unique TCR beta chains were counted across the 500 to 850 repertoires, and about 9.9 million of these chains were shared by at least two donors. Raw reads were error-corrected and collapsed into unique sequences by a nearest-neighbor algorithm in which closely related sequences were merged to remove PCR and sequencing errors. Alignment of CDR3 sequences to IMGT reference sequences was used to assign V, D and J gene segments. For a sequence to be retained, at least a six-nucleotide match to both a V gene segment and a J gene segment was required. Rearrangements were called productive when the CDR3 lacked stop codons and stayed in frame with V and J; all others were non-productive. CDR3 was defined according to IMGT convention as the region running from the second conserved V-encoded cysteine to the conserved J-encoded phenylalanine. The earlier analysis of 587 of the donors excluded sequences that lacked an unambiguous match to a single V gene segment. In an earlier analysis of 587 of the donors, a V segment was called functional when productive rearrangements were above 56.7%, and segregating when the standard deviation between donors exceeded 5%. A statistical classification framework was built to diagnose cytomegalovirus status from the catalog of TCR beta chain sequences. A later analysis assigned V and J genes by comparing TCR nucleotide sequences with IMGT/GENE-DB human TR gene sequences. In a later analysis, CDR3 sequences and most-parsimonious VDJ recombination scenarios were assigned using the TCRdist pipeline. In a later analysis, each TCR beta chain was defined by its CDR3 amino acid sequence together with its V-gene family, and reads without a unique V-gene family were excluded. A later analysis removed roughly 590 highly shared, low-generation-probability nucleotide sequences to deal with suspected cross-contamination and a sequencing artifact. For each public chain, a later analysis derived a clonal expansion index from normalized ranks of inferred template counts within each repertoire. In a later analysis, generation probabilities were computed with a VDJ recombination model fitted to out-of-frame rearrangements, and the resulting probabilities were checked against IGoR. In a later analysis, TCR-TCR, TCR-HLA and TCR-CMV co-occurrence was scored with hypergeometric tests, and a repertoire-size bias correction was applied to TCR pairs. To estimate false discovery rates, a later analysis permuted the HLA or CMV assignments 20 times. In a later analysis, co-occurring TCRs were grouped using DBSCAN, and TCRdist sequence similarity was added for clustering within HLA-allele-positive subsets. Repertoires with fewer than 30,000 or more than 120,000 public chains, plus five repertoires with anomalous nucleotide sharing, were excluded from co-occurrence clustering. The immuneACCESS repertoire file appears here via TCRdb, limited to in-frame rearrangements. These files lack a portion of the clones; in checked studies, under half of the deficit traces to unresolved V genes, and the cause of the others is not known. V and J calls and clone size are copied from that table; D and trimming were computed from the DNA. The table held for this sample gives 130,000 or so clones. The ten biggest clones cover about 1.4% of the sample.

What the study reported, not specific to this receptor: Most TCR sequences were observed very rarely across donors, whereas some public TCRs were present in many individuals. Several of the top co-occurrence clusters appeared to be linked to parvovirus B19, influenza, CMV and Epstein-Barr virus, according to a later analysis. A further reported finding was that TCR beta sequences accurately predicted the HLA-A and HLA-B alleles for most subjects in the first cohort. In vitro tests confirmed that a few of the cytomegalovirus-associated TCR beta chains recognize cytomegalovirus antigens. A total of fewer than 200 TCR beta chains were listed by the study as associated with cytomegalovirus. A later analysis found that HLA-associated TCR beta chains were more clonally expanded and had lower generation probabilities than equally common non-associated chains. Immune exposure information for the cohort was limited to CMV serostatus. Linkage disequilibrium might explain the correlated functional status among segregating V segments, but an unknown experimental factor could not be excluded. The cohort was sequenced for TCR beta chains only, and without alpha or paired-chain data the features that could be detected were limited. Because HLA typing was unavailable for some donors at each locus, only the typed subset was used in association tests. An earlier analysis of around 540 of the donors showed that most TCR beta V segments appeared in productive rearrangements either about 90% or about 30% of the time, which broadly matched IMGT annotations. Some IMGT-functional V segments, including TRBV6-2 and TRBV6-3, could not be told apart with the 87-base-pair reads, so those segments were excluded. A later analysis found that most CMV-associated TCR beta chains appeared HLA-restricted, with HLA associations seemingly driven largely by CMV exposure. A cluster of highly shared sequence variants was judged likely to be a technical artifact of the sequencing pipeline. The earlier analysis of about 600 of the donors excluded some 16 rarely observed V segments, including chromosome 9 orphons, because counts were too low. The classifier was reported to diagnose cytomegalovirus status with high specificity and sensitivity in both the original cohort and the validation cohort. Strong co-occurrence of HLA alleles, especially DR and DQ, made assigning TCR associations to individual alleles difficult. In a later analysis, 15,000 to 20,000 TCR beta sequences were associated with specific HLA alleles at a false discovery rate of 0.05. In a later genetic analysis, a missense DCLRE1C variant was associated with V-gene and J-gene trimming of TCR beta chains, and the association was replicated in an independent cohort. According to the authors, the approach could potentially be generalized to other disease states and immunological phenotypes. Presence/absence analyses assumed roughly uniform sequencing depth across donors, an assumption that may not hold. In a later analysis, the rate of TCR association differed among HLA loci, with DRB1 alleles having the most associated TCRs and HLA-C alleles having the fewest. A later genetic analysis reported fewer N-insertions in productive TCRs among donors in an Asian-associated ancestry cluster than the roughly 620-donor mean.

Sequenced material: PBMCs. This receptor chain uses TRBV4-2 and TRBJ2-5; the D gene is perhaps TRBD1, on 6 matching bases. The sequence came from a woman in her forties in good health and CMV-seronegative. The CDR3 amino acid sequence is: CASSLQRGETQYF. The sequenced DNA is TGTGCCAGCAGCCTCCAAAGGGGGGAGACCCAGTACTTC.